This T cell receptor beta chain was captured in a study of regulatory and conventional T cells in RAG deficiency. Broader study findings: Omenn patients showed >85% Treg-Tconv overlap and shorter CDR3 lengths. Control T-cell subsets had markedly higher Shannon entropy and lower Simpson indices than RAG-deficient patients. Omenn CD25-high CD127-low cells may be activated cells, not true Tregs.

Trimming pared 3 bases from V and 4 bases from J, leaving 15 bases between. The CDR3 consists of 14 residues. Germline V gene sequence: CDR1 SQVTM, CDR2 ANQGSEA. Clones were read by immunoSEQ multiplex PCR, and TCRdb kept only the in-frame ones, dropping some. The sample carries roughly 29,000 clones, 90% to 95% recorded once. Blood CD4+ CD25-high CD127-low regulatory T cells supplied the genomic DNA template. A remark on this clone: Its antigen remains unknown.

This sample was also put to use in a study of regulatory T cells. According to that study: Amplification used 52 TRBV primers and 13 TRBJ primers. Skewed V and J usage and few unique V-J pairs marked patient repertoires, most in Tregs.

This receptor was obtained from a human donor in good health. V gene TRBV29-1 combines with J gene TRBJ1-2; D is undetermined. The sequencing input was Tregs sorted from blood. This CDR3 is CSVETPRRSYGYTF. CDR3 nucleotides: TGCAGCGTTGAGACTCCCAGAAGAAGCTATGGCTACACCTTC.